The rows below give T cell receptor beta chains drawn from one sample of a study of cytomegalovirus exposure and HLA in healthy donors. TCRdb's copy holds only in-frame clones and misses some; the assay was immunoSEQ multiplex PCR. The sample has about 130,000 clones; roughly 86% are singletons. Sequenced: PBMCs. Source of these receptors: a man younger than 40 in good health and CMV-seronegative. Each CDR3 is given with its conserved first and last residue. A D gene is named only where the DNA matches it firmly. Where a row states a size, it is once, few, many or the class of an expanded clone; other rows omit it.

j_call v_call d_call clone_size cdr3_aa cdr3_nt
TRBJ2-3 TRBV10-2 - - CASSESTGEGTDTQYF TGCGCCAGCAGTGAGTCGACGGGGGAAGGGACAGATACGCAGTATTTT
TRBJ2-1 TRBV27 - - CASSLHGEKKQFF TGTGCCAGCAGTTTACACGGAGAGAAAAAGCAGTTCTTC
TRBJ1-1 TRBV19 - - CASSLQKLVTEAFF TGTGCCAGTAGTCTTCAGAAGTTGGTCACTGAAGCTTTCTTT
TRBJ2-7 TRBV29-1 TRBD1 - CSASADRGTYEQYF TGCAGCGCATCGGCGGACAGGGGTACGTACGAGCAGTACTTC
TRBJ2-3 TRBV7-2 TRBD2 - CASSLERERTDTQYF TGTGCCAGCAGCTTAGAGCGGGAGAGGACAGATACGCAGTATTTT
TRBJ2-7 TRBV6-1 TRBD1 - CASTSPGTASYEQYF TGTGCCAGCACTAGCCCGGGGACAGCCTCCTACGAGCAGTACTTC
TRBJ2-7 TRBV19 - few CASSPRRAAYEQYF TGTGCCAGTAGTCCCCGGCGGGCGGCCTACGAGCAGTACTTC
TRBJ2-7 TRBV18 - few CASSPRESSYEQYF TGTGCCAGCTCACCACGGGAGAGCTCCTACGAGCAGTACTTC
TRBJ2-1 TRBV6-4 TRBD2 - CASSESREYRSYNEQFF TGTGCCAGCAGTGAGTCGCGGGAGTATAGGTCCTACAATGAGCAGTTCTTC
TRBJ2-7 TRBV9 TRBD2 - CASSVGPSSGRAFVQYF TGTGCCAGCAGCGTAGGACCCTCGAGCGGGAGAGCGTTCGTGCAGTACTTC
TRBJ2-2 TRBV6-5 - few CASSPRRGGELFF TGTGCCAGCAGCCCGAGGAGGGGCGGGGAGCTGTTTTTT
TRBJ2-6 TRBV5-8 - - CASSLLPGPGANVLTF TGTGCCAGCAGCTTACTTCCGGGTCCTGGGGCCAACGTCCTGACTTTC
TRBJ1-1 TRBV5-1 - - CASSWAGNTEAFF TGCGCCAGCAGCTGGGCGGGTAACACTGAAGCTTTCTTT
TRBJ2-7 TRBV2 - many CASPPRGGEQYF TGTGCCAGCCCACCGAGGGGGGGCGAGCAGTACTTC
TRBJ2-7 TRBV5-5 TRBD2 - CASSHTSGGPEQYF TGTGCCAGCAGCCACACCTCGGGGGGTCCCGAGCAGTACTTC
TRBJ2-7 TRBV5-6 TRBD1 - CASSPDRGAYEQYF TGTGCCAGCAGCCCGGACAGGGGAGCCTACGAGCAGTACTTC
TRBJ1-1 TRBV18 TRBD1 once CASSESGGAITEAFF TGTGCCAGCTCAGAATCAGGGGGCGCGATCACTGAAGCTTTCTTT
TRBJ2-7 TRBV5-8 TRBD1 - CASSTWTGTHSYEQYF TGTGCCAGCAGCACCTGGACAGGGACCCACTCCTACGAGCAGTACTTC
TRBJ1-3 TRBV7-9 - - CASSPYSGNTIYF TGTGCCAGCAGCCCGTACTCTGGAAACACCATATATTTT
TRBJ1-4 TRBV4-1 TRBD1 - CASSQDPPGTVNEKLFF TGCGCCAGCAGCCAAGATCCCCCCGGGACAGTAAATGAAAAACTGTTTTTT
TRBJ1-2 TRBV29-1 - - CSVAGQQTKASNYGYTF TGCAGCGTTGCCGGACAGCAGACGAAAGCCTCTAACTATGGCTACACCTTC
TRBJ1-1 TRBV6-5 - - CASSPWGEMNTEAFF TGTGCCAGCAGCCCCTGGGGGGAAATGAACACTGAAGCTTTCTTT
TRBJ2-1 TRBV5-1 - - CASSAAGSAYNEQFF TGCGCCAGCAGCGCGGCGGGATCTGCTTACAATGAGCAGTTCTTC
TRBJ1-3 TRBV19 - - CASQVVKGNTIYF TGTGCCAGTCAGGTGGTAAAAGGAAACACCATATATTTT
TRBJ2-1 TRBV27 TRBD2 - CASSRGGSSYNEQFF TGTGCCAGCAGTCGCGGCGGGAGCTCCTACAATGAGCAGTTCTTC
TRBJ1-2 TRBV11-2 - - CASSIGGIGGYGYTF TGTGCCAGCAGCATCGGAGGTATAGGGGGCTATGGCTACACCTTC
TRBJ2-3 TRBV27 - - CASSPLDRTASTDTQYF TGTGCCAGCAGTCCGCTGGATAGGACAGCTAGCACAGATACGCAGTATTTT
TRBJ2-5 TRBV5-1 TRBD2 - CASSLSGGEEETQYF TGCGCCAGCAGCTTAAGCGGGGGCGAGGAAGAGACCCAGTACTTC
TRBJ2-3 TRBV25-1 TRBD1 - CASSDSRRQGARDTQYF TGTGCCAGCAGTGACTCCCGAAGACAGGGGGCGCGAGATACGCAGTATTTT
TRBJ2-3 TRBV10-2 - - CASREGTPDTQYF TGCGCCAGCAGGGAGGGGACTCCAGATACGCAGTATTTT
TRBJ2-7 TRBV5-6 TRBD1 few CASTLTGASYEQYF TGTGCCAGCACATTAACAGGGGCTAGCTACGAGCAGTACTTC
TRBJ1-2 TRBV5-4 - - CASSLSTTGTHNYGYTF TGTGCCAGCAGCTTATCGACCACAGGGACCCATAACTATGGCTACACCTTC
TRBJ2-7 TRBV18 - - CASSPGGGYEQYF TGTGCCAGCTCACCAGGGGGCGGGTACGAGCAGTACTTC
TRBJ2-5 TRBV19 - - CASKSSGSQETQYF TGTGCCAGTAAGAGTTCCGGGAGCCAAGAGACCCAGTACTTC
TRBJ2-1 TRBV2 TRBD2 - CGGGLAGGSNEQFF TGCGGAGGGGGACTAGCGGGAGGGAGTAATGAGCAGTTCTTC
TRBJ2-7 TRBV2 TRBD2 - CASSSLGLGDSNEQYF TGTGCCAGCAGTTCTTTAGGACTAGGGGACTCTAACGAGCAGTACTTC
TRBJ2-5 TRBV14 - - CASSQRRGVGETQYF TGTGCCAGCAGCCAAAGGCGCGGAGTCGGAGAGACCCAGTACTTC
TRBJ1-2 TRBV27 TRBD1 - CASSPTGLFYGYTF TGTGCCAGCAGTCCGACAGGGCTCTTCTATGGCTACACCTTC
TRBJ1-6 TRBV9 - - CASSEQSNSPLHF TGTGCCAGCAGCGAACAGTCCAATTCACCCCTCCACTTT
TRBJ2-7 TRBV9 - - CASSVGGSSYEQYF TGTGCCAGCAGCGTAGGAGGGAGCTCCTACGAGCAGTACTTC
TRBJ2-5 TRBV7-2 - - CASSIYRSPQETQYF TGTGCCAGCAGCATCTACAGGTCTCCCCAAGAGACCCAGTACTTC
TRBJ2-5 TRBV5-4 TRBD2 - CASSLSSGRQGETQYF TGTGCCAGCAGCTTGTCAAGCGGGAGGCAGGGGGAGACCCAGTACTTC
TRBJ1-3 TRBV5-6 - few CASSLTANTIYF TGTGCCAGCAGCTTGACAGCAAACACCATATATTTT
TRBJ1-5 TRBV5-1 TRBD1 once CASSEPQGANQPQHF TGCGCCAGCAGCGAACCCCAGGGGGCCAATCAGCCCCAGCATTTT
TRBJ2-1 TRBV5-1 TRBD1 - CASSQTGGFEQFF TGCGCCAGCAGCCAGACAGGGGGCTTTGAGCAGTTCTTC
TRBJ2-5 TRBV6-6 - - CASTQGETQYF TGTGCCAGCACTCAGGGAGAGACCCAGTACTTC
TRBJ2-1 TRBV7-9 TRBD2 - CASRSGRAYNEQFF TGTGCCAGCAGAAGCGGGAGGGCCTACAATGAGCAGTTCTTC
TRBJ1-2 TRBV5-6 TRBD1 few CASSIDREVGYTF TGTGCCAGCAGCATAGACAGGGAAGTGGGCTACACCTTC
TRBJ1-5 TRBV30 - few CASGGYRNQPQHF TGTGCCTCCGGAGGGTATCGCAATCAGCCCCAGCATTTT
TRBJ2-2 TRBV27 - - CASSLEGSNTGELFF TGTGCCAGCAGTTTAGAGGGATCGAACACCGGGGAGCTGTTTTTT
TRBJ2-7 TRBV19 TRBD2 - CASSGETSGIDEQYF TGTGCCAGTAGTGGGGAGACTAGCGGGATCGACGAGCAGTACTTC
TRBJ2-7 TRBV11-2 - - CASSQIENEQYF TGTGCCAGCAGCCAAATAGAGAACGAGCAGTACTTC
TRBJ2-7 TRBV6-1 TRBD2 - CASLLAHPYEQYF TGTGCCAGCCTACTAGCGCACCCCTACGAGCAGTACTTC
TRBJ2-3 TRBV9 TRBD2 once CASSPRTSGAGRTVTQYF TGTGCCAGCAGCCCACGGACTAGCGGGGCCGGACGAACAGTTACGCAGTATTTT
TRBJ2-7 TRBV19 TRBD2 - CASSSTSGTIYEQYF TGTGCCAGTAGTTCGACTAGCGGAACGATCTACGAGCAGTACTTC
TRBJ1-1 TRBV29-1 TRBD1 - CSVPRADRTNTEAFF TGCAGCGTCCCTCGGGCGGACAGGACTAACACTGAAGCTTTCTTT
TRBJ2-1 TRBV6-1 TRBD2 - CASSAGLEGEQFF TGTGCCAGCAGTGCGGGACTAGAGGGTGAGCAGTTCTTC
TRBJ2-1 TRBV30 - - CAGRGTYNEQFF TGTGCAGGGAGGGGGACTTACAATGAGCAGTTCTTC
TRBJ2-6 TRBV10-3 TRBD1 - CAIGSGTGGKRVSGANVLTF TGTGCCATCGGGTCCGGGACAGGGGGCAAGAGGGTCTCTGGGGCCAACGTCCTGACTTTC